This T cell receptor (delta chain) comes out of a study of γδ T cells in repeated Plasmodium falciparum infection listed by TCRdb under 2021. Study-level background: The natural-infection arm enrolled Malian children exposed to intense seasonal malaria transmission and compared the Malian children with Australian children matched for age and gender. The gammadelta TCR repertoires from Mali were analysed in two ways: cross-sectionally during periods with no transmission, and longitudinally across episodes of acute febrile malaria. Roughly 5 malaria-naive U.S. adults underwent four controlled human malaria infections by bites from P. falciparum NF54-infected Anopheles stephensi mosquitoes over about 640 days. The study examined how repeated Plasmodium falciparum infection shapes the human gammadelta T cell repertoire, using natural infection in Mali and controlled human malaria infection. Samples from controlled-infection subjects were taken at baseline, right before selected infections, and 21 days after each infection.

The library relied on multiplex PCR. Sequencing instrument: Illumina MiSeq. Every sorted gammadelta T cell sample had both its TCR gamma (TRG) and TCR delta (TRD) chains sequenced. On the study's bioinformatics: The repertoire analyses used clonotype tree plots, the accumulated frequency of the top 20 clonotypes, and diversity index (DI) and D75 metrics. With CATT, TCRdb called clones again from the public reads; duplicate DNA rows were later joined. The V and J calls, along with clone size, are taken from TCRdb and not from the paper's own processing. The sample table holds around 89,000 delta-chain clones, of which over 1.1% were seen once. The top ten clonotypes cover just under 9% of the sample. Note on this clone: It has no known antigen specificity. The TCRdb record carries a much larger clone's protein, which differs from this DNA's translation at residue 13; a read error is the likely cause, and the protein listed here is the DNA translation.

Findings and caveats that apply to the study as a whole: In Vdelta2-negative gammadelta TCR repertoires, which were largely Vdelta1+, repeated controlled infections appeared to drive waves of new clonotype selection. Because the controlled-infection cohort was small, analysis of inter-individual variability in gammadelta T cell responses was limited. The Malian cohort was drawn from a small rural village made up mostly of one ethnic group, which limits generalizability. Vgamma9/Vdelta2+ TCR repertoires showed a highly stable polyclonal repertoire over time and infection, with many inter-individual overlapping TCRgamma sequences. Compared with Australian children, Malian children appeared to have Vdelta2-negative gammadelta TCR repertoires that were more clonally expanded, less diverse and less shared.

V loses 8 bases, J loses 0 bases, and the germline ends lie 37 bases apart. CDR1 TSWWSYY and CDR2 QGS are derived from the germline V gene. The cysteine opens and the phenylalanine closes a CDR3 of 22 amino acids. Left in the record is the CDR3 DNA by itself, 66 bases read in frame from the first base. For bulk TCR repertoire analysis, Vgamma9/Vdelta2+ and Vdelta2-negative gammadelta T cell populations were isolated by flow sorting from peripheral blood mononuclear cells. Sequencing was done on a sample of gamma-delta T cells from blood. This clonotype was obtained from a pool of human donors (malaria-infected and uninfected, not separated). This receptor chain uses TRDV1 and TRDJ1; possibly the D gene is TRDD2, per 5 matching bases. TCRdb does not report a J gene; here it was assigned by matching the DNA to germline references. CDR3 reads: CALYFPGFFRAGLSHYTDKLIF. The sequenced DNA: TGTGCTCTTTACTTCCCGGGGTTCTTTCGGGCGGGACTCTCTCACTACACCGATAAACTCATCTTT.